This record covers a single T cell receptor beta chain. What it recognizes is unknown. This entry is derived from a study of cytomegalovirus exposure and HLA in healthy donors. Primers for the PCR totalled 60 Vbeta and 13 Jbeta. Libraries were prepared by immunoSEQ multiplex PCR; TCRdb keeps only in-frame clonotypes and omits some of them. The sample has 98,000 or so clones; 78% are singletons. General study points: Generally TCR sequences proved uncommon, though certain public TCRs appeared in numerous donors.

This CDR3 has 13 amino acids. Germline V lookup: CDR1 MNHEY, CDR2 SVGAGI. V lost 0 bases to trimming and J lost 7 bases, with 10 bases between them. This rearrangement joins TRBV6-5 to TRBJ2-7, with D possibly TRBD2 on 5 matching bases. Sequencing was carried out using PBMCs. This sequence was found in a woman aged 40 to 50 in good health and CMV-seronegative. The DNA of the CDR3 is TGTGCCAGCAGTTACTCGGAGGTGGGGGAGCAGTACTTC. It specifies CASSYSEVGEQYF.